This T cell receptor (beta chain) derives from a study of metastatic and nonmetastatic thyroid tumors. This clone was observed many times. The V and J ends lost 4 bases and 0 bases, in that order; junction bases with no gene match: 13. Germline CDR1 LGHDT, CDR2 YNNKEL (reference sequence). This CDR3 contains 20 residues. TCRdb re-clonotyped the PCR reads through MiXCR. This table holds approximately 58,000 clones, roughly 20% found once. No treatment had been given to any patient before thyroid surgery. This chain joins TRBV3-1 and TRBJ2-6; 9 nucleotides agree with TRBD1. The sequenced sample was blood. This TCR came from a female donor with papillary thyroid cancer or a benign thyroid nodule (not recorded which). Some clones in this sample may be carry-over from other donors' samples. The CDR3 spells CASSPVPGQGSSSGANVLTF. CDR3 DNA sequence: TGTGCCAGCAGCCCTGTCCCGGGACAGGGTTCGAGCTCTGGGGCCAACGTCCTGACTTTC.